This is a list of T cell receptor beta chains from one sample in a study of T cells in Graves' hyperthyroidism and ophthalmopathy. TCRdb reanalysed the multiplex PCR reads using MiXCR and keeps one entry per CDR3 protein. The sample gives about 320,000 distinct CDR3 sequences, 15% to 20% of which show up once; approximately 31% is in the top ten. The sequencing input was blood. The receptors here all came from a young man with Graves' hyperthyroidism. CDR3s include the opening cysteine and the closing phenylalanine or tryptophan. A D gene is named only where the DNA matches it firmly. A clone size is listed for some rows: how often the clone was seen (once, few, many), or a class if it is expanded.

clone size: many; V gene: TRBV7-8; J gene: TRBJ2-5; D gene: .; CDR3 DNA: TGTGCCAGCAGCCCTATCCACCCTTGGACAAGGGGGAAAGAGACCCAGTACTTC; CDR3 protein: CASSPIHPWTRGKETQYF
clone size: .; V gene: TRBV6-5; J gene: TRBJ1-1; D gene: .; CDR3 DNA: TGTGCCAGCAGTTACTTTGGGACGAACACTGAAGCTTTCTTT; CDR3 protein: CASSYFGTNTEAFF
clone size: many; V gene: TRBV20-1; J gene: TRBJ2-5; D gene: .; CDR3 DNA: TGCAGTGCTCCCAAGGCGACAGGGAGGGTCCAAGAGACCCAGTACTTC; CDR3 protein: CSAPKATGRVQETQYF
clone size: .; V gene: TRBV20-1; J gene: TRBJ2-4; D gene: .; CDR3 DNA: TGCAGTGCGATAGGGCCGCTAACCAAAAACATTCAGTACTTC; CDR3 protein: CSAIGPLTKNIQYF
clone size: many; V gene: TRBV3-1; J gene: TRBJ2-5; D gene: TRBD2; CDR3 DNA: TGTGCCAGCAGCCAAATACTAGCGGGGAACCTTGGGGAGACCCAGTACTTC; CDR3 protein: CASSQILAGNLGETQYF
clone size: many; V gene: TRBV11-2; J gene: TRBJ2-3; D gene: TRBD2; CDR3 DNA: TGTGCCAGCAGCCCATTCGGGACTAAAAACACAGATACGCAGTATTTT; CDR3 protein: CASSPFGTKNTDTQYF
clone size: few; V gene: TRBV7-9; J gene: TRBJ1-2; D gene: .; CDR3 DNA: TGTGCCAGCAGCTTCGGAGGGGCCGGTGGCTACACCTTC; CDR3 protein: CASSFGGAGGYTF
clone size: many; V gene: TRBV30; J gene: TRBJ2-7; D gene: .; CDR3 DNA: TGTGCCTGGGGGAGGACCAGCGAGCAGTACTTC; CDR3 protein: CAWGRTSEQYF
clone size: .; V gene: TRBV13; J gene: TRBJ1-4; D gene: TRBD1; CDR3 DNA: TGTGCCAGCAGCCTTACGGACAGGGAGGAAAGGGAAAAACTGTTTTTT; CDR3 protein: CASSLTDREEREKLFF
clone size: .; V gene: TRBV20-1; J gene: TRBJ1-5; D gene: .; CDR3 DNA: TGCAGTGCTAACCCCTATCTTCAGCCCCAGCATTTT; CDR3 protein: CSANPYLQPQHF
clone size: .; V gene: TRBV29-1; J gene: TRBJ2-1; D gene: .; CDR3 DNA: TGCAGCGTCACGCCCGAGGACGGGGCGGATGAGCAGTTCTTC; CDR3 protein: CSVTPEDGADEQFF
clone size: many; V gene: TRBV11-2; J gene: TRBJ2-1; D gene: TRBD1; CDR3 DNA: TGTGCCAGCAGTCCGGACAGGGCTTTGTACCCGTTCTTC; CDR3 protein: CASSPDRALYPFF
clone size: many; V gene: TRBV28; J gene: TRBJ1-4; D gene: .; CDR3 DNA: TGTGCCAGTTCCCCGGGGCAGTCAGACGAAAAACTGTTTTTT; CDR3 protein: CASSPGQSDEKLFF
clone size: few; V gene: TRBV29-1; J gene: TRBJ1-2; D gene: TRBD1; CDR3 DNA: TGCAGCGTGCGAGAGGGGACAGGGAACTATGGCTACACCTTC; CDR3 protein: CSVREGTGNYGYTF
clone size: few; V gene: TRBV14; J gene: TRBJ2-7; D gene: TRBD2; CDR3 DNA: TGTGCCAGCAGCCCCTGGACTAGCGGCCCTGCGGGAGAGCAGTACTTC; CDR3 protein: CASSPWTSGPAGEQYF
clone size: many; V gene: TRBV5-1; J gene: TRBJ2-1; D gene: .; CDR3 DNA: TGCGCCAGCAGCTTCCGGGCTCGCTTTCCCAATGAGCAGTTCTTC; CDR3 protein: CASSFRARFPNEQFF